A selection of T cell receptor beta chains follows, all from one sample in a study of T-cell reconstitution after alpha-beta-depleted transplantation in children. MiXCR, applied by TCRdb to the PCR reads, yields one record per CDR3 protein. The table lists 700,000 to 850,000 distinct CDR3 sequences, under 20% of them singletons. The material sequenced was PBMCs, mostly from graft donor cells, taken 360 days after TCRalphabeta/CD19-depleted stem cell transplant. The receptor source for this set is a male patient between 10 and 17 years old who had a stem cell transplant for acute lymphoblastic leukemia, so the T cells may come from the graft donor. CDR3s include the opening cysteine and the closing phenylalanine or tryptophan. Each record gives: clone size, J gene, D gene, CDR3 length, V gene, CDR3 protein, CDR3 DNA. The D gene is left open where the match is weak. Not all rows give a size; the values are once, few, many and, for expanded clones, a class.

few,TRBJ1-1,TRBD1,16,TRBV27,CASSFSLGQADTEAFF,TGTGCCAGCAGTTTTTCGCTCGGACAGGCGGACACTGAAGCTTTCTTT
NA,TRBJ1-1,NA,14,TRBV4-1,CASSQFYLNTEAFF,TGCGCCAGCAGCCAATTCTACCTGAACACTGAAGCTTTCTTT
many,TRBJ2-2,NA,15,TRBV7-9,CASSLWETNTGELFF,TGTGCCAGCAGCCTATGGGAGACGAACACCGGGGAGCTGTTTTTT
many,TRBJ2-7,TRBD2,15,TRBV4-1,CASSQLAGVPYEQYF,TGCGCCAGCAGCCAACTAGCGGGAGTGCCCTACGAGCAGTACTTC
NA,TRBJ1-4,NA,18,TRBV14,CASSQDEIQGQSNEKLFF,TGTGCCAGCAGCCAAGATGAGATCCAGGGGCAGTCTAATGAAAAACTGTTTTTT
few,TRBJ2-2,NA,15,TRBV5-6,CASSPWTEDTGELFF,TGTGCCAGCAGCCCGTGGACAGAAGACACCGGGGAGCTGTTTTTT
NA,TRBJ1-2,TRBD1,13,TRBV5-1,CASSTDTGDGYTF,TGCGCCAGCAGCACCGATACAGGGGATGGCTACACCTTC
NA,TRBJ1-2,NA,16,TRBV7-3,CASSLMATPRADGYTF,TGTGCCAGCAGCTTAATGGCCACCCCTCGGGCGGATGGCTACACCTTC
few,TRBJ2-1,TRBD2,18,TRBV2,CASSPGLAGGPMYNEQFF,TGTGCCAGCAGTCCCGGACTAGCGGGAGGGCCGATGTACAATGAGCAGTTCTTC
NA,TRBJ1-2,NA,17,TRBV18,CASSPRRRGEVAYGYTF,TGTGCCAGCTCACCACGACGAAGAGGGGAGGTAGCCTATGGCTACACCTTC
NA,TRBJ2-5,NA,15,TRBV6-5,CASSSQAQGGETQYF,TGTGCCAGCAGTTCCCAGGCACAGGGCGGGGAGACCCAGTACTTC
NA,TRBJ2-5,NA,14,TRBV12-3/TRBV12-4,CDSSFWQGRETQYF,TGTGACAGCAGTTTCTGGCAGGGGAGAGAGACCCAGTACTTC
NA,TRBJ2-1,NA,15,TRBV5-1,CASSLAFSGLGEQFF,TGCGCCAGCAGCTTGGCCTTTAGCGGTCTAGGGGAGCAGTTCTTC
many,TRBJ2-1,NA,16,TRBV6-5,CASSYDTSSSYNEQFF,TGTGCCAGCAGTTACGACACCTCGAGCTCCTACAATGAGCAGTTCTTC
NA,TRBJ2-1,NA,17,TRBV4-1,CASSQERGGLRVGEQFF,TGCGCCAGCAGCCAAGAAAGGGGAGGACTGCGGGTGGGTGAGCAGTTCTTC
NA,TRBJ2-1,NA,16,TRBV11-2,CASSFPDVLSYNEQFF,TGTGCCAGCAGCTTCCCGGATGTGTTATCCTACAATGAGCAGTTCTTC
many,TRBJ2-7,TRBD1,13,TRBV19,CASSTDRAGEQYF,TGTGCCAGTAGTACCGACAGGGCGGGCGAGCAGTACTTC
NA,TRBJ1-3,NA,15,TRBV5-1,CASSLGADSGNTIYF,TGCGCCAGCAGCTTGGGGGCCGATTCTGGAAACACCATATATTTT
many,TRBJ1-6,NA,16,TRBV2,CASSARDLLNNSPLHF,TGTGCCAGCAGTGCCAGGGACCTGCTCAATAATTCACCCCTCCACTTT
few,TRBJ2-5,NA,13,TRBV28,CASRVPGRKTQYF,TGTGCCAGCAGGGTTCCGGGACGAAAGACCCAGTACTTC
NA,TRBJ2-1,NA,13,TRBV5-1,CASSSNLGNELFF,TGCGCCAGCAGCTCGAACTTGGGCAATGAGCTGTTCTTC
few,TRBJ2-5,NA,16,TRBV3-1,CASSQKRSLYQETQYF,TGTGCCAGCAGCCAGAAACGGAGCCTATACCAAGAGACCCAGTACTTC
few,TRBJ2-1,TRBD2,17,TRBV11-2,CASSLGEGLAGVGEQFF,TGTGCCAGCAGCTTAGGGGAGGGACTAGCGGGAGTCGGTGAGCAGTTCTTC
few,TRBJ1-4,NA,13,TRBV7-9,CASSGTGGEKLFF,TGTGCCAGCAGCGGGACTGGAGGTGAAAAACTGTTTTTT
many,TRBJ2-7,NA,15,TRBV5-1,CASSLIGSDAYEQYF,TGCGCCAGCAGCTTGATCGGGTCGGATGCCTACGAGCAGTACTTC